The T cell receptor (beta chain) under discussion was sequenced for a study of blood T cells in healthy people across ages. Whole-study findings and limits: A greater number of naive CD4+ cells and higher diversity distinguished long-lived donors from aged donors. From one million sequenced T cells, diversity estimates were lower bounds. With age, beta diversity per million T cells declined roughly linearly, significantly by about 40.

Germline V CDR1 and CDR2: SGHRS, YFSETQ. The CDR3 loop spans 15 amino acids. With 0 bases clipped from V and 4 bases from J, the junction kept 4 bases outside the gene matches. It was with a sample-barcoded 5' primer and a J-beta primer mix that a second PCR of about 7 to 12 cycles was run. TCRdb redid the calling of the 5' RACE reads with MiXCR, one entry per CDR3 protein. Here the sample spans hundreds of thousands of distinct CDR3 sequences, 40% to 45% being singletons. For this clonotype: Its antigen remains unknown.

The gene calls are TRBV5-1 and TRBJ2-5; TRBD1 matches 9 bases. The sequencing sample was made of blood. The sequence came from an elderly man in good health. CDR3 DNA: TGCGCCAGCAGCTTGGTGGGGACAGGGACAGAGACCCAGTACTTC. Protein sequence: CASSLVGTGTETQYF.